This TCR beta chain was found in a study of shared clonotypes between healthy human individuals. Study-level points and caveats: Among non-shared clonotypes, generation probabilities were lower than among those shared by all four donors. Across several donors, naive CD4 shared 4.5% to 6%, naive CD8 more than 3%, memory CD4 2% to 2.5%, memory CD8 more than 0.35%.

Data came from immunoSEQ multiplex PCR; TCRdb stores just in-frame clones and leaves some out. The sample has 2 million to 2.5 million clones, about 92% seen once. A word on this clone: The antigen remains undetermined.

V was trimmed by 5 bases and J by 5 bases, leaving 9 bases between them. Germline V CDR1 and CDR2: SEHNR, FQNEAQ (reference sequence). CDR3 size: 12 residues. CD45RO-negative, CCR7-selected cells formed the naive CD8 fraction, which excluded terminally differentiated effector memory CD45RA+ cells. The chain recombines TRBV7-9 with TRBJ2-5; D is undetermined. Sequencing was performed on naive CD8+ T cells from PBMCs. This receptor was identified in a man younger than 30 in good health. Some clones in this sample may be carry-over from other donors' samples. The CDR3 protein is CASSPRSETQYF. The CDR3 DNA sequence: TGTGCCAGCAGCCCGCGATCTGAGACCCAGTACTTC.